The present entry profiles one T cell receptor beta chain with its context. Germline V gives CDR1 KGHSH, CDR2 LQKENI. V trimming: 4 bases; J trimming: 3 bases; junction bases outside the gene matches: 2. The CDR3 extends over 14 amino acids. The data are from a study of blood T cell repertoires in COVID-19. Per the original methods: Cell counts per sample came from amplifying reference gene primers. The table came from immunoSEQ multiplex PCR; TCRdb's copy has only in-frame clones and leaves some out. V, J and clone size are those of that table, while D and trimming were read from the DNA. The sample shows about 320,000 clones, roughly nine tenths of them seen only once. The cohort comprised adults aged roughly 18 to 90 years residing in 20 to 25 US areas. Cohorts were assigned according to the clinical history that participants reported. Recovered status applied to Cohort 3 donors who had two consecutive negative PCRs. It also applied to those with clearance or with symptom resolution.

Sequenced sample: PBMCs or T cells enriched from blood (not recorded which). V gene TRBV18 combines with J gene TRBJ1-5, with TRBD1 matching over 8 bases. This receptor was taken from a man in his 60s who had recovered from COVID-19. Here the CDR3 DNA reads TGTGCCAGCTCACGGACAGGGCACAATCAGCCCCAGCATTTT. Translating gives CASSRTGHNQPQHF. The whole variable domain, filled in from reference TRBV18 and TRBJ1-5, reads NAGVMQNPRHLVRRRGQEARLRCSPMKGHSHVYWYRQLPEEGLKFMVYLQKENIIDESGMPKERFSAEFPKEGPSILRIQQVVRGDSAAYFCASSRTGHNQPQHFGDGTRLSIL.